This TCR beta chain stems from a study of shared clonotypes between healthy human individuals. At the level of the study: The study drew on a couple of women and a few men aged 18 to 49 as donors. Three plates were used per donor for CD4 naive, three for CD4 memory, two for CD8 naive and one for CD8 memory. Study-wide findings and caveats: Around 5% of naive CD4 clonotypes were shared across four donors. Sampling covered blood only; tissue repertoires likely differ.

As to this clone: What it binds is not known.

The data were produced by immunoSEQ multiplex PCR, yet TCRdb's version contains in-frame clones alone and is incomplete. The sample shows around 2,000,000 clones, about 93% of them seen only once. This CDR3 is built from 16 residues. Germline values: CDR1 LGHNA, CDR2 YNFKEQ. Trimming stripped 4 bases from V and 2 bases from J, with 12 bases between. Terminally differentiated effector memory CD45RA+ cells were left out of the naive CD8 fraction, which was CD45RO-negative and positively selected for CCR7. The receptor comes from a man aged 18 to 29 in good health. Some clones in this sample may be carry-over from other donors' samples. The sequencing input was naive CD8+ T cells from PBMCs. The chain combines TRBV4-2 with TRBJ2-6, with D tentatively TRBD2 (6 bases). Here the CDR3 reads CASSLDSGAGANVLTF. In nucleotides, the CDR3 is TGTGCCAGCAGCCTCGATTCGGGGGCTGGGGCCAACGTCCTGACTTTC.